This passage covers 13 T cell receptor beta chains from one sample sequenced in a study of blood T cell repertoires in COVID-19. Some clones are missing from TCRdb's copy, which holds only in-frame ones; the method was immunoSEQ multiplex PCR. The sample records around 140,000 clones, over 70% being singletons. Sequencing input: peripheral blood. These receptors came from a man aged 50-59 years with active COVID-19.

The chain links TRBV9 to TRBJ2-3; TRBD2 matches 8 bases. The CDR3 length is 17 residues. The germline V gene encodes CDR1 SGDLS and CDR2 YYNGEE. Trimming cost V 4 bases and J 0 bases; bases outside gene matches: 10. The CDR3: CASSRTRGTRSTDTQYF. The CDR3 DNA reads TGTGCCAGCAGCCGAACCCGGGGGACTAGGAGCACAGATACGCAGTATTTT.

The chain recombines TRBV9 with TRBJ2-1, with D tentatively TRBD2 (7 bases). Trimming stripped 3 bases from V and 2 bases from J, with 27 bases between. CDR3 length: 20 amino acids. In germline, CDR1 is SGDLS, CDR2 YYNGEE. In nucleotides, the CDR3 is TGTGCCAGCAGCGCGCTATTGGGGGGGGCCCTCGGCATGCCCTACAATGAGCAGTTCTTC. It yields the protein CASSALLGGALGMPYNEQFF.

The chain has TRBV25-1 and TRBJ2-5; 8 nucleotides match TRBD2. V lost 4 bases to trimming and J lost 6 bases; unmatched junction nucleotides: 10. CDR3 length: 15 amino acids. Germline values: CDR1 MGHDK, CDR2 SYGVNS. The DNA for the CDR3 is TGTGCCAGCAGTGCCACGCGGGGGGATCAACAGACCCAGTACTTC. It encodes CASSATRGDQQTQYF.

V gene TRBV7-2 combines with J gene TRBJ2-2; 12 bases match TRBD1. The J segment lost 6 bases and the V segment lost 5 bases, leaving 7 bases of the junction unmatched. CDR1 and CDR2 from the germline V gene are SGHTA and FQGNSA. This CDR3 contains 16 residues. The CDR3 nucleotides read TGTGCCAGCAGCGCCGCCGGGACAGGGGGCCCCGGGGAGCTGTTTTTT. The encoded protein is CASSAAGTGGPGELFF.

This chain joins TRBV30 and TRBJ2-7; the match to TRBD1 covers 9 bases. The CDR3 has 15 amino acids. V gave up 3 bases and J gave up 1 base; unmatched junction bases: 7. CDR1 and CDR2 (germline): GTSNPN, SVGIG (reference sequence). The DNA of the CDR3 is TGTGCCTGGAGCCGTCTTGGACAGGGGTCCTACGAGCAGTACTTC. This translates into CAWSRLGQGSYEQYF.

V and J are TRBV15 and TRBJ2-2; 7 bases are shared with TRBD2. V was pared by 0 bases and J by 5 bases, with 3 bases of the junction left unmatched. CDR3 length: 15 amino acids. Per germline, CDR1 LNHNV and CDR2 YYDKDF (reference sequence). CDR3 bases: TGTGCCACCAGCAGAGATGGGAGGGAAACCGGGGAGCTGTTTTTT. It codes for CATSRDGRETGELFF.

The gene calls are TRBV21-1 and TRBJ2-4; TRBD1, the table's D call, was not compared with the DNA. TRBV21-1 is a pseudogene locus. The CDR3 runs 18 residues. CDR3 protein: CARKIAIFDRDTRNIQYF. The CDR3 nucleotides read TGTGCCAGGAAAATAGCGATCTTCGACCGGGACACAAGGAACATTCAGTACTTC.

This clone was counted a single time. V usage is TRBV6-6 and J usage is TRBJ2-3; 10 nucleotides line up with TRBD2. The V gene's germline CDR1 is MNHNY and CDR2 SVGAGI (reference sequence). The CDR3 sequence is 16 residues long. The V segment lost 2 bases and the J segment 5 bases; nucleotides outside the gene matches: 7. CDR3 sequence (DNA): TGTGCCAGCAGTTACGCGCAAGCGGGGGGGCAAGATACGCAGTATTTT. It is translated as CASSYAQAGGQDTQYF.

In DNA form, the CDR3 reads TGTGCCAGCAGTTCTGGACTAGCGGGGTACTCCTACGAGCAGTACTTC. It encodes CASSSGLAGYSYEQYF. The J gene is TRBJ2-7, the V gene TRBV2; 12 positions agree with TRBD2. This CDR3 is built from 16 residues. Germline assignment: CDR1 SNHLY and CDR2 FYNNEI. With V trimmed by 5 bases and J by 0 bases, 5 bases remained unmatched.

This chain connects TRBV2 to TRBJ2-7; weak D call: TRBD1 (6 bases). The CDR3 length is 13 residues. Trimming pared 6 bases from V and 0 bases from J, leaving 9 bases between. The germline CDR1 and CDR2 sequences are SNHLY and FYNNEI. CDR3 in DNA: TGTGCCAGCAGGGGGGCGGGCTCCTACGAGCAGTACTTC. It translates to CASRGAGSYEQYF. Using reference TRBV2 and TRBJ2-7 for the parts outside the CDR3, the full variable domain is EPEVTQTPSHQVTQMGQEVILRCVPISNHLYFYWYRQILGQKVEFLVSFYNNEISEKSEIFDDQFSVERPDGSNFTLKIRSTKLEDSAMYFCASRGAGSYEQYFGPGTRLTVT.

CDR3 residues: CASSLERGQGEKLFF. The CDR3 DNA sequence: TGCGCCAGCAGCTTGGAACGGGGTCAAGGGGAAAAACTGTTTTTT. V gene TRBV5-1 combines with J gene TRBJ1-4, with no clear D. This CDR3 has 15 residues. The ends were cut back, 0 bases at V and 8 bases at J, with 14 bases in the middle. Germline CDR1 reads SGHRS; CDR2 reads YFSETQ.

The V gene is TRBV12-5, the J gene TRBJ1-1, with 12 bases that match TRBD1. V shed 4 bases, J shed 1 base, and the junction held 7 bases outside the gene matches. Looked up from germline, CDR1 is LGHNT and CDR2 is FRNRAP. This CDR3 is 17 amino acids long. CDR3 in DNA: TGTGCTAGTGGTTACCCACGGGGACAGGGGGCGAACACTGAAGCTTTCTTT. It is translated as CASGYPRGQGANTEAFF.

For the CDR3, the DNA is TGTGCCAGCAGCGTAACAGGGAACTCTGGCACCGGGGAGCTGTTTTTT. It codes for CASSVTGNSGTGELFF. The chain combines TRBV9 with TRBJ2-2; tentatively, D is TRBD1 (6 bases). This CDR3 is 16 amino acids long. Germline loops: CDR1 SGDLS, CDR2 YYNGEE. V lost 1 base and J lost 4, with 14 bases in between.